A single sample gave rise to the 6 T cell receptor beta chains below, sequenced in a study of T cells in women clearing cervical HPV infection listed by TCRdb under 2018. The method behind the library was the immunoSEQ multiplex PCR assay. TCRdb limited this immuneACCESS table to in-frame rearrangements with V and J called. A share of clones is missing; checked studies link under half to unresolved V genes, and the rest is unexplained. The sample table gives roughly 36,000 clones. The top ten clonotypes cover about 8% of the sample. The sample comprised blood buffy coat. The source of these receptors is a woman between 18 and 70 years old with a cervical HPV16 infection that either progressed to CIN3+ or cleared (not recorded which).

CDR3 DNA, as far as it was read: TGCGCCAGCAGCTTGGCGTTGGGACACAGCACAGATACG. Translated: CASSLALGHSTDT. The entire CDR3 protein reads CASSLALGHSTDTQYF. The chain carries TRBV5-1 and TRBJ2-3, with a possible D match to TRBD1 (6 bases). The read finishes 3 residues shy of the CDR3 end, and the germline J gene is used to complete it. The length of the CDR3 is 16 residues. Germline assignment: CDR1 SGHRS and CDR2 YFSETQ. V lost 0 bases and J lost 0, with 11 bases in between.

Remarks on this clone: Read sequence stops 3 residues before the CDR3 end, and the germline J gene provides the missing end. The genes are TRBV20-1 and TRBJ2-1, with TRBD1 as a possible D gene (6 bases). Trimming shortened V by 4 bases and J by 2 bases, and 18 bases separated the two germline ends. The CDR3 spans 16 residues. Looked up from germline, CDR1 is DFQATT and CDR2 is SNEGSKA (reference sequence). Here the CDR3 reads CSATGLQGTTYNEQFF. Incomplete CDR3 DNA: TGCAGTGCTACCGGATTACAGGGTACCACCTACAATGAG.

With regard to this clone: Read coverage stops 3 residues before the CDR3 terminus; the germline J gene supplies the remainder. The V and J genes are TRBV20-1 and TRBJ2-3, with TRBD2 as a possible D gene (7 bases). Germline V gives CDR1 DFQATT, CDR2 SNEGSKA (reference sequence). This CDR3 comprises 16 residues. The ends were cut back, 5 bases at V and 2 bases at J, with 20 bases in the middle. The part of the CDR3 DNA that was read is TGCAGTGCTCATACTATTGGGGAGGGGGACACAGATACG. Its protein is CSAHTIGEGDTDT. The whole CDR3 reads CSAHTIGEGDTDTQYF.

Worth noting for this clone: The read ends 3 residues before the CDR3 terminus; that terminus is restored from the germline J gene. The chain is built from TRBV6-1 and TRBJ2-7, with 8 bases aligning to TRBD1. The CDR3 spans 15 residues. Germline trimming cut 2 bases from V and 4 bases from J; bases unmatched to any gene: 7. Germline loops: CDR1 MNHNS, CDR2 SASEGT. CDR3 region: CASSEPQGGYYEQYF. Incomplete CDR3 DNA: TGTGCCAGCAGTGAACCACAGGGGGGTTATTACGAG.

The sequenced CDR3 bases are TGTGCCAGCAGCGGGACTGCGAACACCGGGGAG. This gives the protein CASSGTANTGE. In full, the CDR3 reads CASSGTANTGELFF. The chain joins TRBV5-4 to TRBJ2-2, with D possibly TRBD2 on 6 matching bases. The observed sequence ends 3 residues before the CDR3 terminus, with the missing tail filled in from the germline J gene. Trimming pared 4 bases from V and 0 bases from J, leaving 7 bases between. Germline V gene sequence: CDR1 SGHNT, CDR2 YYREEE (reference sequence). The CDR3 is 14 amino acids. The whole variable domain, filled in from reference TRBV5-4 and TRBJ2-2, reads ETGVTQSPTHLIKTRGQQVTLRCSSQSGHNTVSWYQQALGQGPQFIFQYYREEENGRGNFPPRFSGLQFPNYSSELNVNALELDDSALYLCASSGTANTGELFFGEGSRLTVL.

The DNA read from the CDR3 is TGTGCCAGCAGGGGACAGAGTTACTATGGC. Translation gives CASRGQSYYG. The whole CDR3 sequence is CASRGQSYYGYTF. J is TRBJ1-2 and V is TRBV2; 7 bases are shared with TRBD1. Coverage ceases 3 residues before the CDR3 finishes, and the germline J gene fills in the end. Looked up from germline, CDR1 is SNHLY and CDR2 is FYNNEI. This CDR3 is built from 13 residues. J was trimmed by 3 bases and V by 6 bases; bases with no gene match: 4.